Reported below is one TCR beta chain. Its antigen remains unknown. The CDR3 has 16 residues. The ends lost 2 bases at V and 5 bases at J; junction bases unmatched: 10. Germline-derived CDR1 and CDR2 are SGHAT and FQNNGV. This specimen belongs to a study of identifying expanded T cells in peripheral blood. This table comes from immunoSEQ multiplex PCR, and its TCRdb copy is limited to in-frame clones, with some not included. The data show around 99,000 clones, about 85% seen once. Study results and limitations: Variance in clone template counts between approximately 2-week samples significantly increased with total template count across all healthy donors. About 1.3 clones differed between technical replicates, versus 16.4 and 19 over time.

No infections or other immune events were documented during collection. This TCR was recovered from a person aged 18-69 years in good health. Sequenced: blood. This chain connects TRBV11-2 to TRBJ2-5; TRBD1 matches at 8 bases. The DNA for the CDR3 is TGTGCCAGCAGCTTATTGGTGTCAGGGGGCAGGGAGACCCAGTACTTC. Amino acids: CASSLLVSGGRETQYF. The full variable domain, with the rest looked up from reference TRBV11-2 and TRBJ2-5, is EAGVAQSPRYKIIEKRQSVAFWCNPISGHATLYWYQQILGQGPKLLIQFQNNGVVDDSQLPKDRFSAERLKGVDSTLKIQPAKLEDSAVYLCASSLLVSGGRETQYFGPGTRLLVL.